A single sample gave rise to the 3 T cell receptor beta chains below, sequenced in a study of regulatory T cells in long-lasting Graves disease (dated by TCRdb to 2020 to 2022). Library generation was performed with multiplex PCR. Sequenced using an Illumina HiSeq 4000. To build TCR beta libraries, CDR3 regions were amplified by Arm-PCR using iRepertoire HTBI primers. The public reads were quality trimmed at Q25 with fastp and then assembled into clones with MiXCR by TCRdb, keeping productive beta chains. Each record represents a unique CDR3 protein, reported with the most common genes and DNA among its rows. Recorded for this sample are a few hundred thousand distinct CDR3 sequences; about a sixth of them occurred a single time. The top ten clones comprise 20% of the sample. Read against the paper, the sample's time point label means: newly diagnosed GD, antithyroid drugs for less than 3 months. RNA was extracted from PBMCs in TRIzol for both TCR sequencing and RNA sequencing.

The same sample was also studied in work on T cells in Graves' hyperthyroidism and ophthalmopathy.

This material consisted of peripheral blood mononuclear cells (PBMCs), taken at new diagnosis, from a patient treated with antithyroid drugs. These receptors all stem from a woman under 30 with Graves disease. Donor details come from another sample of the same person, matched by shared clones.

This sequence joins TRBV6-2 or TRBV6-3 and TRBJ1-6, with TRBD1 as a possible D gene (6 bases). Germline loops: CDR1 MNHEY, CDR2 SVGEGT. Trimming took 5 bases from V and 2 from J, leaving 19 bases between them. The CDR3 spans 18 residues. The CDR3 region is CASSEWTVPGTYNSPLHF. The CDR3 DNA sequence: TGTGCCAGCAGTGAATGGACAGTGCCGGGCACCTATAATTCACCCCTCCACTTT.

This clonotype has a count of ten or more. The V call is TRBV28, the J call TRBJ1-2; TRBD1 matches 8 bases. Losses at the gene ends were 5 bases for V and 4 bases for J; bases not matched to a gene: 3. Germline V gene data show CDR1 as MDHEN and CDR2 as SYDVKM. CDR3 size: 13 residues. DNA of the CDR3: TGTGCCAGCAGTGAGGACAGGGTCTATGGCTACACCTTC. As protein: CASSEDRVYGYTF.

As concerns this clonotype: A clone one base away is much larger, so this may be a read error. The conserved final phenylalanine or tryptophan is absent from the CDR3, which likely points to a read error. The rearrangement joins TRBV28 to TRBJ1-2; 7 nucleotides match TRBD1. The germline CDR1 and CDR2 sequences are MDHEN and SYDVKM. CDR3 size: 15 residues. The J segment lost 1 base and the V segment lost 5 bases, leaving 7 bases of the junction unmatched. CDR3 in amino acids: CASSPPGQYNYGYTS. The CDR3 coding sequence is TGTGCCAGCAGTCCCCCGGGACAGTATAACTATGGCTACACCTCC.